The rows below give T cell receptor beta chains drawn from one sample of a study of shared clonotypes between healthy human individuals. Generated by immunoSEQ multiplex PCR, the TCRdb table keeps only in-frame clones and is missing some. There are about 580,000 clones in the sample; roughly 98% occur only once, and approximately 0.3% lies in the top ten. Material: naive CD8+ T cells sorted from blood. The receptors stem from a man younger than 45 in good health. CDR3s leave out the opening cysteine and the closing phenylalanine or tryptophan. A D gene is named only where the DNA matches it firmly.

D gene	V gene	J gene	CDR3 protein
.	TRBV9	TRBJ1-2	ASRGGVEPNYGYT
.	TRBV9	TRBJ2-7	ASSGSSYEQY
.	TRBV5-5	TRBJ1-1	ASSLIGVATEAF
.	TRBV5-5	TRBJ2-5	ASSGDSEGTQY
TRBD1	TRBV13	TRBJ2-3	ASSFGQGAFSSTDTQY
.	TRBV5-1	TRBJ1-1	ASSFAVNTEAF
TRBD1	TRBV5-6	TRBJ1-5	ASSSLGTGGLQPQH
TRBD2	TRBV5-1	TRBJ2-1	ASTTSVDEQF
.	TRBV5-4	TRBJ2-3	ASSLVTDTQY
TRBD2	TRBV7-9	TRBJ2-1	ASSILRGAGGGEQF
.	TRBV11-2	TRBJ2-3	ASSLGVDWEQY
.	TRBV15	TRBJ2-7	ATSRDLGHEQY
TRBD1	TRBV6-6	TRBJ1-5	ASSTGQTFSQH
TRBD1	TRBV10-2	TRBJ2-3	ASSAGTGAWDTQY
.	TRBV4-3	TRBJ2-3	ASSLMKQDTQY
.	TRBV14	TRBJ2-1	ASSLSAASYNEQF
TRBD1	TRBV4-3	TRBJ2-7	ASSHSDRAYEQY
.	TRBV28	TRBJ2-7	ASSYRGLRQYEQY
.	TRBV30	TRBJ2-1	AWSVGVGNEQF
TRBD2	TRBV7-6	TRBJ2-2	ASSSLTSGIGGELF
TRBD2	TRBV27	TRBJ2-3	ASSSWDYTDTQY
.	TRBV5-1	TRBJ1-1	ASGLWNTEAF
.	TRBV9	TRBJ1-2	ASSVVPGDYGYT